Detailed here is one T cell receptor beta chain. Its target is unknown. Some clones are missing from TCRdb's copy, which holds only in-frame ones; the method was immunoSEQ multiplex PCR. The sample comprises about 340,000 clones, about 94% of which are singletons, and around 5% rests with the top ten. Germline V gene sequence: CDR1 KGHDR, CDR2 SFDVKD. This CDR3 spans 16 amino acids. V dropped 4 bases and J dropped 4; count of bases not matched to a gene: 6. The data derive from a study of brain T cells in children with intractable seizures. Time point denoted: blood from clinic visit 5 months post-surgery; TSC patient then seizure free. Pre-surgery treatment included at least one anti-epileptic drug. Overall study findings and caveats: Patients' HCMV serostatus was unknown; virus specificity rests on CDR3 similarity alone.

The chain is built from TRBV24-1 and TRBJ2-1; 10 bases are shared with TRBD2. The source was peripheral blood, collected about 5 months after surgery. This TCR was recovered from a boy under two years old with tuberous sclerosis and intractable seizures. CDR3 DNA sequence: TGTGCCACCAGTGAGAGCGGGGGGGCCCGGTACAATGAGCAGTTCTTC. Translation gives CATSESGGARYNEQFF.